This T cell receptor (beta chain) comes out of a study of T cells in Graves' hyperthyroidism and ophthalmopathy. This clonotype has a count of ten or more. The CDR3 is 15 amino acids. Trimming stripped 2 bases from V and 1 base from J, with 11 bases between. Looked up from germline, CDR1 is MNHEY and CDR2 is SVGAGI. RNA transcripts yielded amplified TCR beta CDR3 regions. During a first-round RT-PCR of the TCR CDR3, the HTBI primer set was used. TCRdb re-called the multiplex PCR reads through MiXCR, storing one row per CDR3 protein. The sample includes under 300,000 distinct CDR3 sequences, roughly 13% of them seen just once.

This sequence originates from a woman aged 40 to 50 with Graves' hyperthyroidism. Sequencing was carried out using blood. The chain joins TRBV6-5 to TRBJ1-2; weak D call: TRBD1 (6 bases). The CDR3 loop is CASSYATGLNYGYTF. CDR3 nucleotides: TGTGCCAGCAGTTACGCGACAGGACTTAACTATGGCTACACCTTC.